The 30 T cell receptor beta chains listed next were all sequenced from one sample in a study of cytomegalovirus exposure and HLA in healthy donors. Primers included in the PCR were 60 Vbeta and 13 Jbeta primers. The data were produced by immunoSEQ multiplex PCR, yet TCRdb's version contains in-frame clones alone and is incomplete. The table includes about 140,000 clones, roughly 80% detected once. Sequenced sample: PBMCs. The source of these receptors is a female donor in good health and CMV-seronegative.

The rearrangement links TRBV5-1 to TRBJ2-1; 9 nucleotides match TRBD1. CDR3 size: 18 residues. Per germline, CDR1 SGHRS and CDR2 YFSETQ. V lost 1 base and J lost 6; bases outside the gene matches: 14. The CDR3, as DNA: TGCGCCAGCAGCTTGTACCCTTTAGGACAGGGGTCCATCAATGAGCAGTTCTTC. Residues: CASSLYPLGQGSINEQFF.

This sequence joins TRBV28 and TRBJ2-7; D perhaps matches TRBD1 (6 bases). The CDR3 runs 14 residues. With 5 bases removed from V and 5 bases from J, the gap between germline ends came to 16 bases. Germline assignment: CDR1 MDHEN and CDR2 SYDVKM. The CDR3 protein is CASSPPLGGHEQYF. In nucleotides, the CDR3 is TGTGCCAGCAGTCCGCCCCTTGGGGGCCACGAGCAGTACTTC.

This chain uses TRBV19 with TRBJ2-7; a weak D match, TRBD2 (6 bases). CDR1 and CDR2 from the germline V gene are LNHDA and SQIVND (reference sequence). CDR3 size: 12 residues. The V end lost 4 bases, the J end lost 6 bases, and 10 bases lay between the germline ends. The CDR3 DNA sequence: TGTGCCAGTAGTACCCTGGGGGGCGAGCAGTACTTC. This sequence encodes CASSTLGGEQYF.

This CDR3 is CASSVYRTEAFF. In DNA form, the CDR3 reads TGTGCCAGCAGCGTATACCGGACTGAAGCTTTCTTT. The chain links TRBV2 to TRBJ1-1; no clear D gene. Germline lookup yields CDR1 SNHLY and CDR2 FYNNEI. This CDR3 region has 12 residues. V lost 6 bases and J 5 bases, leaving 10 bases between the germline ends.

The CDR3 loop reads CASSTTGERRGYTF. CDR3 coding DNA: TGTGCCAGCTCAACTACAGGGGAGCGGAGGGGCTACACCTTC. The J gene is TRBJ1-2, the V gene TRBV18, with 7 bases identical to TRBD1. The germline CDR1 and CDR2 sequences are KGHSH and LQKENI. The V segment lost 5 bases and the J segment 8 bases; nucleotides outside the gene matches: 11. The CDR3 spans 14 residues.

In its sample, this clone was seen a few times. The chain uses TRBV5-6 and TRBJ1-1; 7 bases match TRBD1. The germline gives CDR1 SGHDT, CDR2 YYEEEE. The V gene end was trimmed by 2 bases and the J gene end by 11 bases; junction bases not matched to a gene: 6. The CDR3 extends over 12 amino acids. Written as DNA, the CDR3 is TGTGCCAGCAGCTTCAGAGACAGGGTCGCTTTCTTT. It specifies CASSFRDRVAFF.

This clone turned up a few times. The chain joins TRBV13 to TRBJ2-4; weak D call: TRBD2 (5 bases). Trimming pared 6 bases from V and 3 bases from J, leaving 12 bases between. The CDR3 loop spans 14 amino acids. CDR1 PRHDT and CDR2 FYEKMQ come from the germline V gene (reference sequence). This CDR3 is CASSDSGDKNIQYF. DNA for the CDR3: TGTGCCAGCAGTGACTCCGGGGACAAAAACATTCAGTACTTC.

This chain joins TRBV29-1 and TRBJ1-4; no definite D call. Trimming removed 6 bases at V and 5 bases at J, with 10 bases between. The germline V gene has CDR1 SQVTM and CDR2 ANQGSEA. The CDR3 runs to 12 residues. The CDR3 protein is CSVQASNEKLFF. CDR3 sequence (DNA): TGCAGCGTCCAGGCAAGCAATGAAAAACTGTTTTTT.

In this sample, this clone turned up once. The rearrangement links TRBV12-5 to TRBJ2-5, with TRBD1 as a possible D gene (5 bases). The CDR3 extends over 12 amino acids. Germline V gives CDR1 LGHNT, CDR2 FRNRAP. Trimming left V 4 bases short and J 4 bases short, with 7 bases between. The DNA of the CDR3 is TGTGCTAGTGGTTACCAGGGAGAGACCCAGTACTTC. Translation: CASGYQGETQYF.

The chain carries TRBV28 and TRBJ2-5; 10 bases match TRBD1. The J segment lost 4 bases and the V segment lost 6 bases, leaving 8 bases of the junction unmatched. The CDR3 has 15 amino acids. CDR1 is MDHEN, CDR2 SYDVKM, per germline. The CDR3 DNA sequence: TGTGCCAGCAGCGTACTGACAGGGGGCTTAGAGACCCAGTACTTC. Translating it yields CASSVLTGGLETQYF. Full variable domain (outside the CDR3, taken from reference TRBV28 and TRBJ2-5): DVKVTQSSRYLVKRTGEKVFLECVQDMDHENMFWYRQDPGLGLRLIYFSYDVKMKEKGDIPEGYSVSREKKERFSLILESASTNQTSMYLCASSVLTGGLETQYFGPGTRLLVL.

The V call is TRBV7-8, the J call TRBJ2-1, with 7 bases matching TRBD1. CDR1 is SGHVS, CDR2 FQNEAQ, per germline. V lost 6 bases to trimming and J lost 10 bases; unmatched junction nucleotides: 12. The CDR3 totals 14 residues. The CDR3 DNA is TGTGCCAGCAGACGACAGGGCCCACTGGGGGAGCAGTTCTTC. Translation gives CASRRQGPLGEQFF.

This chain connects TRBV5-1 to TRBJ1-1; 7 bases are shared with TRBD1. V lost 0 bases and J lost 6; bases outside the gene matches: 8. The CDR3 sequence is 15 residues long. Germline assignment: CDR1 SGHRS and CDR2 YFSETQ. The CDR3 bases are TGCGCCAGCAGCTTGGCCGCCTCGCAGGGGGCTGAAGCTTTCTTT. Translated, it gives CASSLAASQGAEAFF.

The chain combines TRBV28 with TRBJ2-1; the match to TRBD2 covers 8 bases. CDR3 length equals 16 residues. The V and J ends lost 4 bases and 0 bases, in that order; junction bases with no gene match: 5. Germline V gene sequence: CDR1 MDHEN, CDR2 SYDVKM. The DNA of the CDR3 is TGTGCCAGCAGTTCGAGCGGGAGCGGCTCCTACAATGAGCAGTTCTTC. Protein: CASSSSGSGSYNEQFF.

The chain couples TRBV28 to TRBJ2-4; possibly TRBD1 for D (5 bases). This CDR3 is 14 amino acids long. CDR1 MDHEN and CDR2 SYDVKM come from the germline V gene. V lost 8 bases and J lost 0, with 11 bases in between. CDR3 bases: TGTGCCAGCTGGGCAGGGCTAGCCAAAAACATTCAGTACTTC. It yields the protein CASWAGLAKNIQYF.

The chain carries TRBV30 and TRBJ1-2, with D perhaps TRBD1 (6 bases). Trimming pared 0 bases from V and 6 bases from J, leaving 17 bases between. Looked up from germline, CDR1 is GTSNPN and CDR2 is SVGIG (reference sequence). The CDR3 has 15 residues. The chain's CDR3 is CAWSVTGGALDGYTF. CDR3 nucleotide sequence: TGTGCCTGGAGTGTTACGGGGGGCGCCTTGGATGGCTACACCTTC. Based on the CDR3 plus reference TRBV30 and TRBJ1-2, the full variable domain is SQTIHQWPATLVQPVGSPLSLECTVEGTSNPNLYWYRQAAGRGLQLLFYSVGIGQISSEVPQNLSASRPQDRQFILSSKKLLLSDSGFYLCAWSVTGGALDGYTFGSGTRLTVV.

The chain joins TRBV4-2 to TRBJ2-2, with 8 nucleotides matching TRBD2. The J segment lost 3 bases and the V segment lost 8 bases, leaving 14 bases of the junction unmatched. The CDR3 contains 17 residues. Germline V lookup: CDR1 LGHNA, CDR2 YNFKEQ. The CDR3: CASQQRHVGRDTGELFF. The DNA of the CDR3 is TGTGCCAGCCAACAGAGACACGTCGGGAGGGACACCGGGGAGCTGTTTTTT.

This clone has only one observation. This chain uses TRBV7-9 with TRBJ1-2, with 7 nucleotides matching TRBD1. Germline V lookup: CDR1 SEHNR, CDR2 FQNEAQ (reference sequence). This CDR3 is built from 13 residues. Trimming at V came to 5 bases and at J to 5 bases, leaving 5 bases not matched to a gene. The CDR3 bases are TGTGCCAGCAGCCCTCCGACAGGGTATGGCTACACCTTC. Its protein is CASSPPTGYGYTF. Full variable domain (rest looked up from reference TRBV7-9 and TRBJ1-2): DTGVSQNPRHKITKRGQNVTFRCDPISEHNRLYWYRQTLGQGPEFLTYFQNEAQLEKSRLLSDRFSAERPKGSFSTLEIQRTEQGDSAMYLCASSPPTGYGYTFGSGTRLTVV.

The chain carries TRBV6-5 and TRBJ2-7; D might be TRBD1 (6 bases). Trimming removed 6 bases from V and 8 bases from J, with 11 bases in between. This CDR3 spans 11 amino acids. Germline-derived CDR1 and CDR2 are MNHEY and SVGAGI. CDR3 protein: CASSIGGQQYF. As DNA, the CDR3 is TGTGCCAGCAGCATAGGGGGACAGCAGTACTTC.

The rearrangement links TRBV9 to TRBJ2-1, with 8 bases that match TRBD2. V trimming: 2 bases; J trimming: 5 bases; junction bases outside the gene matches: 9. CDR1 is SGDLS, CDR2 YYNGEE, per germline. This CDR3 is 16 amino acids long. CDR3 nucleotides: TGTGCCAGCAGCGTCTCCGGGACTAGTAAGGACAATGAGCAGTTCTTC. As protein: CASSVSGTSKDNEQFF. Together with reference TRBV9 and TRBJ2-1, the CDR3 gives the full variable domain: DSGVTQTPKHLITATGQRVTLRCSPRSGDLSVYWYQQSLDQGLQFLIQYYNGEERAKGNILERFSAQQFPDLHSELNLSSLELGDSALYFCASSVSGTSKDNEQFFGPGTRLTVL.

This sequence joins TRBV5-1 and TRBJ1-1; no clear D. The CDR3 spans 11 residues. The germline V and J ends were trimmed by 5 bases and 1 base, with 3 bases remaining between them. The germline gives CDR1 SGHRS, CDR2 YFSETQ. The CDR3: CASSRNTEAFF. The CDR3 bases are TGCGCCAGCAGTCGGAACACTGAAGCTTTCTTT.

The chain has TRBV27 and TRBJ2-5; TRBD1 is a possible D gene (6 bases). The CDR3 covers 14 residues. Germline V gene lookup returns CDR1 MNHEY and CDR2 SMNVEV (reference sequence). The germline V and J ends were trimmed by 4 bases and 4 bases, with 13 bases remaining between them. The CDR3 DNA reads TGTGCCAGCAGTTCGCCATTACAGGGAGAGACCCAGTACTTC. Translation gives CASSSPLQGETQYF.

The gene calls are TRBV7-9 and TRBJ2-7, with a weak D call TRBD2 (5 bases). The V and J ends lost 3 bases and 4 bases respectively, with 7 bases between them. Germline V gene data show CDR1 as SEHNR and CDR2 as FQNEAQ (reference sequence). This CDR3 region has 12 residues. In DNA form, the CDR3 reads TGTGCCAGCAGCTTTGGGAGTTACGAGCAGTACTTC. Its protein is CASSFGSYEQYF.

The chain combines TRBV4-2 with TRBJ2-7; D call uncertain. Looked up from germline, CDR1 is LGHNA and CDR2 is YNFKEQ. Between the trimmed V and J ends, which lost 0 bases and 7 bases, there was a span of 19 bases. This CDR3 contains 16 residues. CDR3 loop: CASSQELGALTGEQYF. The CDR3 coding sequence is TGTGCCAGCAGCCAAGAGTTAGGAGCGTTAACCGGGGAGCAGTACTTC.

This clone was detected only a few times. The chain couples TRBV30 to TRBJ1-1, with D unresolved. V gave up 0 bases and J gave up 5 bases, with 4 bases separating them. Germline V lookup: CDR1 GTSNPN, CDR2 SVGIG (reference sequence). This CDR3 comprises 11 residues. The CDR3 coding sequence is TGTGCCTGGAGTGTCGGGACTGAAGCTTTCTTT. This translates into CAWSVGTEAFF.

The V gene is TRBV28, the J gene TRBJ2-1, with D unresolved. Per the germline V gene, CDR1 is MDHEN and CDR2 is SYDVKM. The CDR3 runs 13 residues. Trimming cost V 2 bases and J 10 bases, with 12 bases left between them. The DNA for the CDR3 is TGTGCCAGCAGTTTAAAACGCGCTCTGGAGCAGTTCTTC. Translating gives CASSLKRALEQFF.

The J gene is TRBJ1-2, the V gene TRBV6-1; weak D call: TRBD1 (6 bases). Trimming shortened V by 3 bases and J by 3 bases, and 17 bases separated the two germline ends. In germline, CDR1 is MNHNS, CDR2 SASEGT. The CDR3 is made up of 16 amino acids. The DNA for the CDR3 is TGTGCCAGCAGTGAGAGTAAGGACAGACTATACTATGGCTACACCTTC. Protein sequence: CASSESKDRLYYGYTF.

The chain couples TRBV2 to TRBJ1-1; D is unclear. Germline CDR1 reads SNHLY; CDR2 reads FYNNEI. V was cut by 8 bases and J by 4 bases, with 14 bases left in between. CDR3 length equals 13 residues. The CDR3 loop reads CASLMVSSTEAFF. The CDR3 DNA sequence: TGTGCCAGCCTGATGGTATCGAGCACTGAAGCTTTCTTT. The variable domain in full, completed from reference TRBV2 and TRBJ1-1, reads EPEVTQTPSHQVTQMGQEVILRCVPISNHLYFYWYRQILGQKVEFLVSFYNNEISEKSEIFDDQFSVERPDGSNFTLKIRSTKLEDSAMYFCASLMVSSTEAFFGQGTRLTVV.

V gene TRBV5-1 combines with J gene TRBJ2-1; the D gene is possibly TRBD2 (5 bases). This CDR3 spans 15 amino acids. Germline lookup yields CDR1 SGHRS and CDR2 YFSETQ. The ends were cut back, 5 bases at V and 3 bases at J, with 15 bases in the middle. The CDR3 here is CASRRLGNGYNEQFF. The CDR3 coding sequence is TGCGCCAGCAGAAGACTCGGGAATGGCTACAATGAGCAGTTCTTC.

This clone was observed a handful of times. The CDR3 region has the DNA TGTGCCAGCAGCTTAGACTCCCTCGTAGGCTACACCTTC. As protein: CASSLDSLVGYTF. The genes are TRBV7-9 and TRBJ1-2; D unclear. The CDR3 covers 13 residues. Germline V gene lookup returns CDR1 SEHNR and CDR2 FQNEAQ (reference sequence). V was trimmed by 1 base and J by 8 bases, leaving 11 bases between them.

This clone was recorded once. This sequence joins TRBV25-1 and TRBJ2-1, with D possibly matching TRBD2 (6 bases). The CDR3 spans 13 residues. CDR1 MGHDK and CDR2 SYGVNS come from the germline V gene. Between the trimmed V and J ends, which lost 1 base and 7 bases, there was a span of 8 bases. Written as DNA, the CDR3 is TGTGCCAGCAGTGAATCTGGAGGGAATGAGCAGTTCTTC. It encodes CASSESGGNEQFF.